These 10 T cell receptor beta chains were all obtained from the same sample, sequenced in a study of cytomegalovirus exposure and HLA in healthy donors. PCR used 60 Vbeta primers and 13 Jbeta primers. Sequencing was performed with immunoSEQ multiplex PCR; in TCRdb, only in-frame clones are kept and a portion is missing. The sample lists 130,000 or so clones, around 77% occurring once. Specimen: PBMCs. The receptor set was obtained from a man in his forties or fifties in good health and CMV-seronegative.

This rearrangement joins TRBV5-1 to TRBJ1-2; the D is unclear. The CDR3 has 13 residues. CDR1 is SGHRS, CDR2 YFSETQ, per germline. V was clipped by 4 bases and J by 7 bases, with 14 bases between them. CDR3 nucleotides: TGCGCCAGCAGCGACCTGGAGGGTCTTGGCTACACCTTC. It yields the protein CASSDLEGLGYTF.

This chain links TRBV20-1 with TRBJ2-1, with TRBD2 matching over 7 bases. The CDR3 consists of 11 residues. Germline values: CDR1 DFQATT, CDR2 SNEGSKA (reference sequence). V was pared by 6 bases and J by 13 bases, with 9 bases of the junction left unmatched. The CDR3 DNA reads as TGCAGTGCACTTACTAGCGCTCTTCAGTTCTTC. The encoded protein is CSALTSALQFF.

In its sample, this clone was seen once. CDR3 region: CASSLVGGAAEAFF. The CDR3 DNA reads TGTGCCAGCAGCTTAGTCGGGGGGGCCGCTGAAGCTTTCTTT. The rearrangement joins TRBV7-9 to TRBJ1-1; D is possibly TRBD1 (6 bases). The CDR3 has 14 residues. Per germline, CDR1 SEHNR and CDR2 FQNEAQ (reference sequence). Trimming cost V 1 base and J 6 bases, with 12 bases left between them.

The chain employs TRBV4-3 and TRBJ2-7; 10 positions match TRBD2. Trimming removed 3 bases from V and 2 bases from J; junction bases left unmatched: 7. The germline V gene has CDR1 LGHNA and CDR2 YSLEER. CDR3 length: 16 amino acids. CDR3 in amino acids: CASSHISGRPTYEQYF. The CDR3 DNA is TGCGCCAGCAGCCATATTAGCGGGAGGCCCACCTACGAGCAGTACTTC.

The J gene is TRBJ2-3, the V gene TRBV21-1; TRBD2, the D gene given by the table, was not confirmed from the DNA. TRBV21-1 is designated a pseudogene. The CDR3 length is 16 residues. Here the CDR3 reads CASSRLLAGATDTQYF. CDR3 nucleotide sequence: TGTGCCAGCAGCCGCCTACTAGCGGGAGCCACAGATACGCAGTATTTT.

This clone was detected once. This chain links TRBV5-1 with TRBJ2-7; D not certain. The CDR3 is 14 amino acids. Per germline, CDR1 SGHRS and CDR2 YFSETQ. Trimming took 5 bases from V and 1 from J, leaving 13 bases between them. The CDR3 nucleotides read TGCGCCAGCAGTCCCAATAAACAGTCCTACGAGCAGTACTTC. It encodes CASSPNKQSYEQYF.

This chain uses TRBV2 with TRBJ2-2; D is uncertain. The CDR3 is 15 amino acids. Trimming cost V 8 bases and J 1 base, with 14 bases left between them. Germline V gene data show CDR1 as SNHLY and CDR2 as FYNNEI. The chain's CDR3 is CASAPEIQNTGELFF. The CDR3 coding sequence is TGTGCCAGCGCTCCCGAAATACAGAACACCGGGGAGCTGTTTTTT.

This sequence joins TRBV6-5 and TRBJ1-1; D unclear. Trimming pared 0 bases from V and 1 base from J, leaving 12 bases between. CDR3 size: 16 residues. Germline V gene sequence: CDR1 MNHEY, CDR2 SVGAGI. This CDR3 reads CASSYSGSFRNTEAFF. In DNA form, the CDR3 reads TGTGCCAGCAGTTACTCCGGGTCTTTCCGGAACACTGAAGCTTTCTTT.

This rearrangement joins TRBV19 to TRBJ2-1; 10 nucleotides agree with TRBD1. V lost 6 bases, J lost 3 bases, and 14 bases stayed unmatched. Germline V lookup: CDR1 LNHDA, CDR2 SQIVND (reference sequence). This CDR3 comprises 18 residues. CDR3 bases: TGTGCCAGTAGAACATCGGCGGGAGACAGGGGGCTCTACAATGAGCAGTTCTTC. Its translation is CASRTSAGDRGLYNEQFF.

The rearrangement joins TRBV28 to TRBJ2-3; D possibly corresponds to TRBD2 (6 bases). V was shortened by 4 bases and J by 2 bases, with 19 bases between the two germline ends. The CDR3 totals 17 residues. Germline V gives CDR1 MDHEN, CDR2 SYDVKM. CDR3 loop: CASSYLSAGGTTDTQYF. The CDR3, as DNA: TGTGCCAGCAGTTACTTATCAGCGGGCGGAACCACAGATACGCAGTATTTT.